This T cell receptor (beta chain) was profiled in a study of OX40 agonist ivuxolimab in advanced cancers. In the study overall: The study treated patients with ivuxolimab, an agonistic anti-OX40 (CD134) antibody.

Blood got drawn at baseline, again on cycle 4 day 1, and then on cycle 7 day 1. A word on this clone: The target antigen is unknown.

This CDR3 comprises 16 residues. CDR1 is MRHNA, CDR2 SNTAGT, per germline. Trimming took 0 bases from V and 3 from J; bases not matched to a gene: 0. The study's findings and limits: Low normalized T-cell clonal expansion was additionally recorded for some nonresponders. Circulating CD4+ and CD8+ T cells showed clonal expansion by week 6 at 0.1 to 3.0 mg/kg.

Repertoires were generated with immunoSEQ multiplex PCR, while TCRdb's copy carries only in-frame clones and drops some. The repertoire holds about 19,000 clones, with 60% to 85% as singletons. The chain employs TRBV6-4 and TRBJ2-2; 11 bases agree with TRBD1. Specimen: CD4+ or CD8+ T cells sorted from blood, collected in a trial of the OX40 agonist ivuxolimab. This sequence originates from an adult with an advanced solid tumor such as melanoma, head and neck, liver or kidney cancer. CDR3 residues: CASSDSDRGHTGELFF. DNA of the CDR3: TGTGCCAGCAGTGACTCGGACAGGGGGCACACCGGGGAGCTGTTTTTT.